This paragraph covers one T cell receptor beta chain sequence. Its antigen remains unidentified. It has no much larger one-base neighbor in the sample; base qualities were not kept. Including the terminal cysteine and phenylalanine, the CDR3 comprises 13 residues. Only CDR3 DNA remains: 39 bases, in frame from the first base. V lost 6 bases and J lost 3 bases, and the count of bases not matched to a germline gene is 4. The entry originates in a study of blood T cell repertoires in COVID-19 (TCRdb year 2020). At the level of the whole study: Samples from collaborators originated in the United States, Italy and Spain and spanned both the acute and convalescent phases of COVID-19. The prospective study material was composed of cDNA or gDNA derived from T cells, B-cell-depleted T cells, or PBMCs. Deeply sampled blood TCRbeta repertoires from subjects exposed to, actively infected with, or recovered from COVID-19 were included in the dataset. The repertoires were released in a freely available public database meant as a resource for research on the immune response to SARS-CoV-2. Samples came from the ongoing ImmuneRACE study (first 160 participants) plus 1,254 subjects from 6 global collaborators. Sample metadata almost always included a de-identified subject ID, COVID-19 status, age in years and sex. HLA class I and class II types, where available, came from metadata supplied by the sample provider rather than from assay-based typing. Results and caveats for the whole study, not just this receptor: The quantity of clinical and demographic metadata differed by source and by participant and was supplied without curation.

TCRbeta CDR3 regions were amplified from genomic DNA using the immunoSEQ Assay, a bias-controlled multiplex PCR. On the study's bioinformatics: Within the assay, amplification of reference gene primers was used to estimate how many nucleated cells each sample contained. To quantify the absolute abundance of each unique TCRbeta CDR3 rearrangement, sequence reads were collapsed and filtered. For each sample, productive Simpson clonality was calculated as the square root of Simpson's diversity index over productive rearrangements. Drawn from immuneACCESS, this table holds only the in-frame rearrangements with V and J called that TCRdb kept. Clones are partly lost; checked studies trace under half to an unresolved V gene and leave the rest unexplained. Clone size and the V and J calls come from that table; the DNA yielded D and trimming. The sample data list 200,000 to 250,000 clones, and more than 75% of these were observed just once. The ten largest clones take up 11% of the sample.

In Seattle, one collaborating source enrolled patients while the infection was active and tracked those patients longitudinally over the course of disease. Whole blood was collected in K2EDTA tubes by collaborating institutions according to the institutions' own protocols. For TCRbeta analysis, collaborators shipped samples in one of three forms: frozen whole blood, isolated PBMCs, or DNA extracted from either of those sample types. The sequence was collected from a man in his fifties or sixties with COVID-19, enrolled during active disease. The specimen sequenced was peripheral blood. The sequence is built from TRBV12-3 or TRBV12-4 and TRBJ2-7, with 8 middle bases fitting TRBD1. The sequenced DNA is TGTGCCAGCAGCCCGGGACAGGTCTACGAGCAGTACTTC. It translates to CASSPGQVYEQYF.